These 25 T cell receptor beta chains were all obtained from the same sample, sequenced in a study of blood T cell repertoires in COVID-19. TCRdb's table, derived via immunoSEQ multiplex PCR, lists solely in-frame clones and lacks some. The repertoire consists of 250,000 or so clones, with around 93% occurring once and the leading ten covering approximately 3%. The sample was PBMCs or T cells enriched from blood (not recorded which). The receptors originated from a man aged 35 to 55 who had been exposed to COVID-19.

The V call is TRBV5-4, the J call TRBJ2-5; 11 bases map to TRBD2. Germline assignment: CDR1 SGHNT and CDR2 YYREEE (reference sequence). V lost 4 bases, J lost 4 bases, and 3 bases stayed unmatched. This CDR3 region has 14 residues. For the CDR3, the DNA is TGTGCCAGCAGCACCGGACTAGCGGGAGAGACCCAGTACTTC. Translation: CASSTGLAGETQYF.

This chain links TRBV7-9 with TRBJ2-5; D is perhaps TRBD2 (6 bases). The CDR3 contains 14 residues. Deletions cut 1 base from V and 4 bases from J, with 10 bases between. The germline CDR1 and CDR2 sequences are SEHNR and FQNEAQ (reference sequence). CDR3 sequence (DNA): TGTGCCAGCAGCTTAGTTGAAGCGGGAGAGACCCAGTACTTC. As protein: CASSLVEAGETQYF.

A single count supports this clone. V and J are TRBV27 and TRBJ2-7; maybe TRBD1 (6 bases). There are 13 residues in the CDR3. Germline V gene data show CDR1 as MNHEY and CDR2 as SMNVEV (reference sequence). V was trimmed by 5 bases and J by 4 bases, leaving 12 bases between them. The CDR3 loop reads CASSLVRGYEQYF. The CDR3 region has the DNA TGTGCCAGCAGTCTCGTCAGGGGTTACGAGCAGTACTTC.

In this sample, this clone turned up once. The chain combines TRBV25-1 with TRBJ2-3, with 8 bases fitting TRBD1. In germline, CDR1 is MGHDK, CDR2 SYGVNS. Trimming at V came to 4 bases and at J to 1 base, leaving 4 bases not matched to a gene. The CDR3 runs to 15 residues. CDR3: CASSAQGAGTDTQYF. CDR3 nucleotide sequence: TGTGCCAGCAGTGCCCAGGGGGCAGGCACAGATACGCAGTATTTT.

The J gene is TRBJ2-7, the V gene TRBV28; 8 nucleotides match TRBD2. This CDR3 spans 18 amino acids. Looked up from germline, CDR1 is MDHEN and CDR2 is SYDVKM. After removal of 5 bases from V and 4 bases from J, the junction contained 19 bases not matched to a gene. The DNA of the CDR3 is TGTGCCAGCAGTCTTCGGGGGGGGCGATTCCCCCCTCATTACGAGCAGTACTTC. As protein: CASSLRGGRFPPHYEQYF.

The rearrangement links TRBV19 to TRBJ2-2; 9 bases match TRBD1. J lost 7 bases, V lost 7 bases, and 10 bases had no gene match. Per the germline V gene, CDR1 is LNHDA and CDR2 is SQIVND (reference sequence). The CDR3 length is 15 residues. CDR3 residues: CASMHTGTGNGELFF. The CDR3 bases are TGTGCCAGTATGCACACCGGGACAGGGAACGGGGAGCTGTTTTTT.

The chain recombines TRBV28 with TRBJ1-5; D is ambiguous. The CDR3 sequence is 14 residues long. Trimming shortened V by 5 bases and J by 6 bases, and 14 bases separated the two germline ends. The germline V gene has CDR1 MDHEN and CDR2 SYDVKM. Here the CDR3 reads CASSRELPPQPQHF. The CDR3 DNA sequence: TGTGCCAGCAGTCGGGAGCTACCCCCTCAGCCCCAGCATTTT.

CDR3 sequence (DNA): TGCGCCAGCAGCCAAGATCTAGCGGTATACAATGAGCAGTTCTTC. Its translation: CASSQDLAVYNEQFF. The genes are TRBV4-3 and TRBJ2-1; 7 bases are a match to TRBD2. V shed 0 bases and J 4 bases; nucleotides not matched to a gene: 3. CDR1 is LGHNA and CDR2 is YSLEER in the germline V gene. The CDR3 is 15 amino acids.

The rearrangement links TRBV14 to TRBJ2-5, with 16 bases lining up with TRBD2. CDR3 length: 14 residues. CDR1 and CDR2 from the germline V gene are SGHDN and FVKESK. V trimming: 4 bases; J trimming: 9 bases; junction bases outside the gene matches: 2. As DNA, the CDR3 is TGTGCCAGCAGCCCGGGACTAGCGGGAGGGCCCCAGTACTTC. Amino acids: CASSPGLAGGPQYF.

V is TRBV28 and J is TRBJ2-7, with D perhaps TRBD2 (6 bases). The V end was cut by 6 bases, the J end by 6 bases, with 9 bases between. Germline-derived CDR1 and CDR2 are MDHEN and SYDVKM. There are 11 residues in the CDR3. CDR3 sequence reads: CASSERAEQYF. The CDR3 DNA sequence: TGTGCCAGCAGCGAGCGGGCCGAGCAGTACTTC.

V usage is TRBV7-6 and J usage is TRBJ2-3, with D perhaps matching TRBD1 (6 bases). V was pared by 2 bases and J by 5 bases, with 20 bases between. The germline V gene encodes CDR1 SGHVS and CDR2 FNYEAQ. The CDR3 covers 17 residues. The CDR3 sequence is CASSLRLTGAPLDTQYF. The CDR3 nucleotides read TGTGCCAGCAGCTTAAGGTTGACAGGCGCCCCCTTAGATACGCAGTATTTT.

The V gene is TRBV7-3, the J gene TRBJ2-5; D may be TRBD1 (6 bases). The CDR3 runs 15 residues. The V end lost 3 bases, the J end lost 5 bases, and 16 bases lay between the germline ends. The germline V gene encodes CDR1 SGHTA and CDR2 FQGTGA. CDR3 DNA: TGTGCCAGCAGCTTGGGACAAGGGGTTGGGGAGACCCAGTACTTC. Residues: CASSLGQGVGETQYF.

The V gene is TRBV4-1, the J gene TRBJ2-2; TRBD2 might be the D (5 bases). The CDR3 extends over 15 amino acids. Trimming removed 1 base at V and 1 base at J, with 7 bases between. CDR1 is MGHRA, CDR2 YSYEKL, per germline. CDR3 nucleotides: TGCGCCAGCAGCCAAGTCGGGAAGAACACCGGGGAGCTGTTTTTT. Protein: CASSQVGKNTGELFF.

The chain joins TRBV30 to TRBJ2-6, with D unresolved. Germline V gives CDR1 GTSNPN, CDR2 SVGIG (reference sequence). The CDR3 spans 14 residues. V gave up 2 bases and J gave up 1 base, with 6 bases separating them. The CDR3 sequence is CAWSPYSGANVLTF. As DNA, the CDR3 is TGTGCCTGGAGTCCCTATTCTGGGGCCAACGTCCTGACTTTC.

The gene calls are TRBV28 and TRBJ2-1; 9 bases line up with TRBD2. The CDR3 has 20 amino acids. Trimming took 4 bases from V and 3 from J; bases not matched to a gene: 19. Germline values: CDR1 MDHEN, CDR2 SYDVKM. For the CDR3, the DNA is TGTGCCAGCAGTTCATCCTTTAGTACTAGCGGGTGGCTCGGCTACAATGAGCAGTTCTTC. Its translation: CASSSSFSTSGWLGYNEQFF.

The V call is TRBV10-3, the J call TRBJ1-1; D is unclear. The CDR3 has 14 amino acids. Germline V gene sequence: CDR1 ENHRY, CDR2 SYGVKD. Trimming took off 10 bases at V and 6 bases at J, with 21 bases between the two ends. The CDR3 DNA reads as TGTGCCACCTCTCAAAGGCCGCGGGATTCTGAAGCTTTCTTT. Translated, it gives CATSQRPRDSEAFF.

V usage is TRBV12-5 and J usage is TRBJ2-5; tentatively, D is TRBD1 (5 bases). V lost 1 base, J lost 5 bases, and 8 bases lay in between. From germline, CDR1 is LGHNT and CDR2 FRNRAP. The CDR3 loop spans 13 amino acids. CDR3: CASGLGGAETQYF. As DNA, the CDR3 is TGTGCTAGTGGTTTGGGGGGCGCGGAGACCCAGTACTTC.

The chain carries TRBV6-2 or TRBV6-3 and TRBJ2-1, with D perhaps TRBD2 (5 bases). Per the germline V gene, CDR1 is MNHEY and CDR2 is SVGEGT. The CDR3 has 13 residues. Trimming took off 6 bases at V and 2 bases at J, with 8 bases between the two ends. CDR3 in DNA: TGTGCCAGCAGCAGAGGGACCTACAATGAGCAGTTCTTC. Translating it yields CASSRGTYNEQFF.

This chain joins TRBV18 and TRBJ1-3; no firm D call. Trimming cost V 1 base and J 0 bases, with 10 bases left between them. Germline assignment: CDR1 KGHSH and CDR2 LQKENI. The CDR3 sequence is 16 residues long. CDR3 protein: CASSPQSPSSGNTIYF. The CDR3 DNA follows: TGTGCCAGCTCACCACAATCGCCCAGCTCTGGAAACACCATATATTTT.

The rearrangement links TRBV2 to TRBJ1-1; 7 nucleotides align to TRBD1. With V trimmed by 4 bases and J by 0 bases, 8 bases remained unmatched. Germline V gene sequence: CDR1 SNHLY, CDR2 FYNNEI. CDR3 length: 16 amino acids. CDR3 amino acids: CASSGAGQPVNTEAFF. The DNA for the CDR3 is TGTGCCAGCAGTGGGGCGGGACAGCCCGTGAACACTGAAGCTTTCTTT.

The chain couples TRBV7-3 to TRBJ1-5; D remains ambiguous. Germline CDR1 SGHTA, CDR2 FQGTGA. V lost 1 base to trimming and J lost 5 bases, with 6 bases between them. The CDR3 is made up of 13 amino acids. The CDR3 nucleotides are TGTGCCAGCAGCTTAAGCGTCGATCAGCCCCAGCATTTT. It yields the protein CASSLSVDQPQHF.

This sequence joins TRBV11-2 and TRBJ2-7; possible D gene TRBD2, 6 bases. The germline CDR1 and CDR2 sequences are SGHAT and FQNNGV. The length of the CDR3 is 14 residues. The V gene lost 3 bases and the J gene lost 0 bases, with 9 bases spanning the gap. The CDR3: CASSLREISYEQYF. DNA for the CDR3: TGTGCCAGCAGCTTGCGGGAAATCTCCTACGAGCAGTACTTC.

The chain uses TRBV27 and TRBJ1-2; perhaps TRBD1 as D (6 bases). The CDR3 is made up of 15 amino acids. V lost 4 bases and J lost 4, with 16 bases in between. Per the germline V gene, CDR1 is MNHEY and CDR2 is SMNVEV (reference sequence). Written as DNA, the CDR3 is TGTGCCAGCAGTTCAGGCGGACAGTCATTCTATGGCTACACCTTC. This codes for CASSSGGQSFYGYTF.

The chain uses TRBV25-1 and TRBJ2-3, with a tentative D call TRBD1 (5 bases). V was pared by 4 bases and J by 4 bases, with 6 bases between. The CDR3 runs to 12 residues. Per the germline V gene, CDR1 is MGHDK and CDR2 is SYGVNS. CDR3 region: CASSVGPDTQYF. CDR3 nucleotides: TGTGCCAGCAGTGTGGGGCCAGATACGCAGTATTTT.

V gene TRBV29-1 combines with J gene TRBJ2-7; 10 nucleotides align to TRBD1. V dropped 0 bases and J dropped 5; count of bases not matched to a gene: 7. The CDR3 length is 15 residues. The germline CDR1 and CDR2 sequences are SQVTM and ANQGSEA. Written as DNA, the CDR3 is TGCAGCGTTGAAGATGTTGGGACAGGGGTTAACGAGCAGTACTTC. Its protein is CSVEDVGTGVNEQYF.